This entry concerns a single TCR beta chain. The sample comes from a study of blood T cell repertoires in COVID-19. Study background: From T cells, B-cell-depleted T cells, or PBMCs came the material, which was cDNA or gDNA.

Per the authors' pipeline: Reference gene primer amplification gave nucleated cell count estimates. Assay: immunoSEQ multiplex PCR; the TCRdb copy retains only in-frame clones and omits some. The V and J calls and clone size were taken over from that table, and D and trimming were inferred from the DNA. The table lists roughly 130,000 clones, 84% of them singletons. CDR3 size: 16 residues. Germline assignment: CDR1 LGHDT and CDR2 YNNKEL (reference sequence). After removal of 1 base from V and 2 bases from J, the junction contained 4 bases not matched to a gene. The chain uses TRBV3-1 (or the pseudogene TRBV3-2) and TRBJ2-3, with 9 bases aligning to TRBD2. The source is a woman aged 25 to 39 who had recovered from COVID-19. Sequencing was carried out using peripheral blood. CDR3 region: CASSQGSGSTTDTQYF. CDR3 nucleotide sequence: TGTGCCAGCAGCCAAGGTAGCGGGAGTACCACAGATACGCAGTATTTT.